The entry below describes one T cell receptor beta chain. The target antigen is unknown. This entry comes from a study of T cells after yellow fever vaccination. UMIs and a universal primer site were added when TCR cDNA was made by 5'RACE template switching. TCRdb used MiXCR to reprocess the 5' RACE reads, holding one entry per CDR3 protein. The repertoire holds approximately 550,000 distinct CDR3 sequences, with less than 20% as singletons. Broader study findings: Although most clonotypes did not, a small share appeared in both CD4 and CD8 compartments.

Trimming pared 0 bases from V and 3 bases from J, leaving 10 bases between. The CDR3 covers 14 residues. CDR1 is SGHDT, CDR2 YYEEEE, per germline. The source of this sequence is a man aged 25-45 years who received the YFV17D yellow fever vaccine. This chain uses TRBV5-6 with TRBJ2-7, with TRBD1 as a possible D gene (5 bases). The sequencing here drew on PBMCs, taken 15 days after the yellow fever booster vaccination. The CDR3 coding sequence is TGTGCCAGCAGCTTGGGTAGGGGATTCTACGAGCAGTACTTC. This translates into CASSLGRGFYEQYF.